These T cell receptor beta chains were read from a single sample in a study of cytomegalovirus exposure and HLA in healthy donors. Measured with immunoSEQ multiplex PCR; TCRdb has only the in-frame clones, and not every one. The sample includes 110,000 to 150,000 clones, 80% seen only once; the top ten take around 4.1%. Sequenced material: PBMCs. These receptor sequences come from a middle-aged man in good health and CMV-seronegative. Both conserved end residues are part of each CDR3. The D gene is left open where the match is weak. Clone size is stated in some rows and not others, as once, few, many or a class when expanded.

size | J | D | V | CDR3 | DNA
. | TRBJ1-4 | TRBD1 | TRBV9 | CASSPPGTGGEKLFF | TGTGCCAGCAGCCCCCCCGGGACAGGGGGTGAAAAACTGTTTTTT
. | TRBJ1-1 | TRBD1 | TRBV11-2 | CASSPNTGGEAFF | TGTGCCAGCAGCCCGAACACAGGGGGTGAAGCTTTCTTT
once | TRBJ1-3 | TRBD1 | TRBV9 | CASSPTGLSGNTIYF | TGTGCCAGCAGCCCGACAGGGCTCTCTGGAAACACCATATATTTT
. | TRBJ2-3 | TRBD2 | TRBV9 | CASSVGDYLTDTQYF | TGTGCCAGCAGCGTAGGGGACTACCTCACAGATACGCAGTATTTT
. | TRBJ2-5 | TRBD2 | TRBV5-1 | CASSSPGLAGAMYQETQYF | TGCGCCAGCAGCTCTCCGGGACTAGCGGGGGCGATGTACCAAGAGACCCAGTACTTC
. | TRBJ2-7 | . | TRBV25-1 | CASSEYGRGIYEQYF | TGTGCCAGCAGTGAATATGGCAGGGGAATCTACGAGCAGTACTTC
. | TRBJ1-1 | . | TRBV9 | CASRALPNTEAFF | TGTGCCAGCAGAGCATTACCGAACACTGAAGCTTTCTTT
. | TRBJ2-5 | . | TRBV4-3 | CASSQGAGDRETQYF | TGCGCCAGCAGCCAAGGAGCCGGGGATCGGGAGACCCAGTACTTC
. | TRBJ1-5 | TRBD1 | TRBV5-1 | CASSFGTGGINQPQHF | TGCGCCAGCAGCTTCGGGACAGGGGGAATCAATCAGCCCCAGCATTTT
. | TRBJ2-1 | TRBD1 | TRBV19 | CASSTGTANNEQFF | TGTGCCAGTAGTACCGGGACAGCTAACAATGAGCAGTTCTTC
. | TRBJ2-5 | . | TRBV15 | CATSRDGAGQETQYF | TGTGCCACCAGCAGAGATGGGGCAGGACAAGAGACCCAGTACTTC
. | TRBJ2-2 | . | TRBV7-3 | CASSLSPPGLTGELFF | TGTGCCAGCAGCTTAAGCCCACCGGGACTTACCGGGGAGCTGTTTTTT
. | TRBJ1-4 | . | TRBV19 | CASSTMGGGSNEKLFF | TGTGCCAGTAGCACCATGGGGGGCGGGAGTAATGAAAAACTGTTTTTT
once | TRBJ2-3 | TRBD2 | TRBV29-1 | CSVEGQLAGGLGADTQYF | TGCAGCGTTGAAGGGCAGCTAGCGGGGGGCCTAGGGGCAGATACGCAGTATTTT
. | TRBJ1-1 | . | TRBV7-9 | CASSFRGQGVGTEAFF | TGTGCCAGCAGCTTTAGGGGCCAGGGTGTCGGGACTGAAGCTTTCTTT
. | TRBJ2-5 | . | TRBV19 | CASTRGGVGETQYF | TGTGCCAGTACAAGGGGGGGAGTCGGAGAGACCCAGTACTTC
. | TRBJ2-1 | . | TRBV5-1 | CASSELGRDSLYNEQFF | TGCGCCAGCAGCGAGTTGGGGCGGGACTCCTTATACAATGAGCAGTTCTTC
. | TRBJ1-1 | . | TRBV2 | CASSERQGIGEAFF | TGTGCCAGCAGTGAACGGCAGGGCATTGGTGAAGCTTTCTTT
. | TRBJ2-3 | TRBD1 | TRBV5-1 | CASSFGDRGSSDTQYF | TGCGCCAGCAGCTTCGGGGACAGGGGGTCATCAGATACGCAGTATTTT
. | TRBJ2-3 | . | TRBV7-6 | CASSLGQNRRPDTQYF | TGTGCCAGCAGCTTAGGCCAAAACAGGAGACCAGATACGCAGTATTTT
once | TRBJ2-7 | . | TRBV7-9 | CASSSDPTGYYEQYF | TGTGCCAGCAGCTCAGATCCTACAGGATACTACGAGCAGTACTTC
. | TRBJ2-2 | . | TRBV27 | CASSWDKNTGELFF | TGTGCCAGCAGCTGGGACAAGAACACCGGGGAGCTGTTTTTT
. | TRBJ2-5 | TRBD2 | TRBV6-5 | CASRKGTSGGETQYF | TGTGCCAGCAGAAAAGGGACTAGCGGGGGGGAGACCCAGTACTTC
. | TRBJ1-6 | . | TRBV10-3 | CAISASSGAPNSPLHF | TGTGCCATCAGTGCCTCAAGCGGGGCCCCTAATTCACCCCTCCACTTT
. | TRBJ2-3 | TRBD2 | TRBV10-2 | CASSEGTSGGGKDTQYF | TGCGCCAGCAGTGAGGGGACTAGCGGGGGGGGCAAAGATACGCAGTATTTT
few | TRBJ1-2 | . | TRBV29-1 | CSVDAGSGYTF | TGCAGCGTTGATGCGGGAAGTGGCTACACCTTC
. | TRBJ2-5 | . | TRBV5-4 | CASSPEGYQETQYF | TGTGCCAGCAGCCCCGAGGGTTACCAAGAGACCCAGTACTTC
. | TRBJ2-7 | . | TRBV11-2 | CASSFGSNYEQYF | TGTGCCAGCAGCTTTGGCTCCAACTACGAGCAGTACTTC
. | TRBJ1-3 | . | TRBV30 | CAWRVWGATGNTIYF | TGTGCCTGGAGGGTCTGGGGAGCCACTGGAAACACCATATATTTT
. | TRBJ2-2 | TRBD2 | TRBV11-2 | CASSFSGGANTGELFF | TGTGCCAGCAGCTTTAGCGGGGGCGCGAACACCGGGGAGCTGTTTTTT
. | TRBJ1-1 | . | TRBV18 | CASSPPSRQENTEAFF | TGTGCCAGCTCACCACCGTCGAGACAGGAGAACACTGAAGCTTTCTTT